This T cell receptor beta chain was observed in a study of Tregs in tolerant kidney transplant recipients. Findings and caveats of the study: Biological reproducibility was not directly addressed in this study. Changing PCR primers prevented nucleotide comparison between some patients' samples.

The CDR3 is 14 residues long. Trimming removed 0 bases at V and 3 bases at J, with 8 bases between. Germline V gene sequence: CDR1 SGHRS, CDR2 YFSETQ. Profiling relied on immunoSEQ multiplex PCR, and the TCRdb table lists in-frame clones only, not all of them. The profile covers roughly 70,000 clones, with around 87% appearing a single time and 3.5% to 4.5% taken by the ten largest. Related graft donors supplied nonmyeloablative bone marrow transplants, and mixed chimerism was transient. Comment on this clone: Its specificity is unknown.

Sequenced here: CD4+ T cells from blood (PBMCs), sampled 6 months after the transplant. The chain combines TRBV5-1 with TRBJ2-3; D not resolved. The sequence was collected from a human patient who received a combined kidney and bone marrow transplant. These T cells may partly come from the graft donor. Here the CDR3 DNA reads TGCGCCAGCAGCTTGGCTATAGAGACAGATACGCAGTATTTT. Translation: CASSLAIETDTQYF.